This T cell receptor (beta chain) was retrieved from a study of spatial heterogeneity in lung cancer. Overall study context: Consistently, beta-chain sequences turned up in larger numbers than alpha-chain sequences did.

V was trimmed by 3 bases and J by 3 bases, leaving 8 bases between them. CDR1 and CDR2 (germline): KGHSH, LQKENI. The CDR3 extends over 13 amino acids. This clonotype has more than one count but fewer than ten. Described time point: sample taken at primary tumor resection. The roughly 66 donors had untreated early-stage non-small cell lung cancer. Sequencing covered unsorted whole RNA taken from tumor, nontumor lung or frozen PBMC. Carried by each TCR cDNA molecule was a unique molecular identifier. TCRdb recomputed calls from the 5' RACE reads with MiXCR, one row per CDR3 protein. The sample shows approximately 22,000 distinct CDR3 sequences, about 5% of them seen only once.

The TCR originated in a male donor with early-stage non-small cell lung cancer. Here the sequenced sample was PBMCs, taken at surgery. V usage is TRBV18 and J usage is TRBJ2-5; TRBD2 is a possible D gene (5 bases). CDR3 coding DNA: TGTGCCAGCTCACCGGGGAGTAAAGAGACCCAGTACTTC. Translation gives CASSPGSKETQYF.